One and the same sample provided the 16 T cell receptor beta chains below, sequenced in a study of blood T cell repertoires in COVID-19. Some clones are missing from TCRdb's copy, which holds only in-frame ones; the method was immunoSEQ multiplex PCR. The sample yields tens of thousands of clones, about 90% seen once. The sequencing input was peripheral blood. The receptors stem from a man between 45 and 60 years old with active COVID-19.

The gene calls are TRBV7-2 and TRBJ2-1, with 8 nucleotides matching TRBD1. The CDR3 is made up of 16 amino acids. The germline V gene encodes CDR1 SGHTA and CDR2 FQGNSA. J lost 7 bases, V lost 4 bases, and 12 bases had no gene match. CDR3 protein: CASSSRTGLTVNEQFF. The CDR3, as DNA: TGTGCCAGCAGCTCGCGGACAGGGCTAACGGTGAATGAGCAGTTCTTC.

The V gene is TRBV10-3, the J gene TRBJ2-3, with 7 bases lining up with TRBD1. From germline, CDR1 is ENHRY and CDR2 SYGVKD. The CDR3 is 15 amino acids. The ends lost 6 bases at V and 3 bases at J; junction bases unmatched: 9. CDR3 loop: CAISLTGLGTDTQYF. In nucleotides, the CDR3 is TGTGCCATCAGCTTGACAGGGTTAGGAACAGATACGCAGTATTTT.

The chain uses TRBV10-2 and TRBJ2-7; TRBD1 matches 8 bases. This CDR3 is built from 13 residues. V was clipped by 6 bases and J by 4 bases; unmatched bases: 5. Germline V gene sequence: CDR1 WSHSY, CDR2 SAAADI. This CDR3 is CASRDRVAYEQYF. The CDR3 bases are TGCGCCAGCAGGGACAGGGTCGCGTACGAGCAGTACTTC.

The V call is TRBV5-1, the J call TRBJ1-6; a possible D gene is TRBD1 (6 bases). There are 16 residues in the CDR3. CDR1 is SGHRS, CDR2 YFSETQ, per germline. Trimming removed 4 bases from V and 9 bases from J, with 20 bases in between. The CDR3 nucleotides read TGCGCCAGCAGCCCGGCCTTGGGGACATGGGGTTCACCCCTCCACTTT. Translated: CASSPALGTWGSPLHF.

V and J are TRBV7-2 and TRBJ2-3; D possibly corresponds to TRBD2 (7 bases). CDR3 length: 13 amino acids. Looked up from germline, CDR1 is SGHTA and CDR2 is FQGNSA. The ends were cut back, 5 bases at V and 5 bases at J, with 11 bases in the middle. CDR3 sequence: CASSGGAKDTQYF. In nucleotides, the CDR3 is TGTGCCAGCAGCGGGGGGGCCAAAGATACGCAGTATTTT. The full variable domain, with the rest looked up from reference TRBV7-2 and TRBJ2-3, is GAGVSQSPSNKVTEKGKDVELRCDPISGHTALYWYRQSLGQGLEFLIYFQGNSAPDKSGLPSDRFSAERTGGSVSTLTIQRTQQEDSAVYLCASSGGAKDTQYFGPGTRLTVL.

This chain joins TRBV4-1 and TRBJ2-4; TRBD1 matches 10 bases. CDR3 size: 15 residues. Germline V gene lookup returns CDR1 MGHRA and CDR2 YSYEKL. V was clipped by 3 bases and J by 3 bases; unmatched bases: 2. CDR3 residues: CASSQWTGGKNIQYF. The DNA of the CDR3 is TGCGCCAGCAGCCAGTGGACAGGGGGCAAAAACATTCAGTACTTC.

In this sample, this clone is medium-sized (0.01 to 0.1%). This chain uses TRBV4-2 with TRBJ1-5; the match to TRBD1 covers 9 bases. V lost 1 base to trimming and J lost 2 bases; unmatched junction nucleotides: 3. The CDR3 runs to 16 residues. Germline assignment: CDR1 LGHNA and CDR2 YNFKEQ. In DNA form, the CDR3 reads TGTGCCAGCAGCCAAGGGACAGGGGCGGGCAATCAGCCCCAGCATTTT. It encodes CASSQGTGAGNQPQHF.

The count of this clone is one. The V and J genes are TRBV18 and TRBJ1-1; perhaps TRBD1 as D (6 bases). The germline CDR1 and CDR2 sequences are KGHSH and LQKENI. Trimming pared 6 bases from V and 4 bases from J, leaving 18 bases between. CDR3 size: 15 residues. Written as DNA, the CDR3 is TGTGCCAGCTCCCAGGAGGCACAGGGAATCACTGAAGCTTTCTTT. Encoded protein: CASSQEAQGITEAFF.

This clone was recorded only once. Written as DNA, the CDR3 is TGTGCCAGCAGTTTAGTATTCGGGACAGGGGATCAGCCCCAGCATTTT. It specifies CASSLVFGTGDQPQHF. This chain uses TRBV28 with TRBJ1-5; 10 bases align to TRBD1. CDR1 is MDHEN, CDR2 SYDVKM, per germline. With V trimmed by 2 bases and J by 5 bases, 6 bases remained unmatched. The CDR3 covers 16 residues.

This clone came up a few times. The chain has TRBV7-9 and TRBJ1-1; weak D call: TRBD1 (6 bases). Trimming stripped 5 bases from V and 4 bases from J, with 17 bases between. This CDR3 comprises 15 residues. Germline lookup yields CDR1 SEHNR and CDR2 FQNEAQ (reference sequence). CDR3 protein: CASSVSRGVGTEAFF. The CDR3, as DNA: TGTGCCAGCAGCGTCTCCAGGGGAGTTGGCACTGAAGCTTTCTTT.

The CDR3 loop is CASSDSTDRPSTGYTF. The CDR3 DNA sequence: TGTGCCAGCAGTGACTCCACAGACAGGCCTAGCACCGGCTACACCTTC. The chain combines TRBV6-4 with TRBJ1-2, with D maybe TRBD1 (6 bases). Trimming removed 0 bases at V and 8 bases at J, with 19 bases between. Germline lookup yields CDR1 MRHNA and CDR2 SNTAGT. This CDR3 is built from 16 residues.

CDR3 sequence: CASSLRDRDRKLFF. CDR3 nucleotides: TGCGCCAGCAGCTTGCGAGACAGGGATCGAAAACTGTTTTTT. This chain uses TRBV5-1 with TRBJ1-4; TRBD1 agrees at 7 bases. Germline assignment: CDR1 SGHRS and CDR2 YFSETQ. The CDR3 is made up of 14 amino acids. J was trimmed by 10 bases and V by 1 base; bases with no gene match: 7.

The rearrangement uses TRBV5-4 and TRBJ1-2; 12 bases are shared with TRBD1. With V trimmed by 6 bases and J by 7 bases, 7 bases remained unmatched. The V gene's germline CDR1 is SGHNT and CDR2 YYREEE (reference sequence). The CDR3 consists of 14 residues. Here the CDR3 DNA reads TGTGCCAGCACCGGGGACAGGGGGCTAGGTGGCTACACCTTC. Its translation: CASTGDRGLGGYTF.

The gene calls are TRBV4-2 and TRBJ2-3; D might be TRBD1 (5 bases). V was shortened by 0 bases and J by 2 bases, with 9 bases between the two germline ends. Looked up from germline, CDR1 is LGHNA and CDR2 is YNFKEQ. The CDR3 has 15 residues. The CDR3 protein is CASSQDNRNTDTQYF. The CDR3 region has the DNA TGTGCCAGCAGCCAAGACAACAGGAACACAGATACGCAGTATTTT.

The gene calls are TRBV19 and TRBJ2-2; 8 nucleotides line up with TRBD2. The V and J ends lost 9 bases and 5 bases, in that order; junction bases with no gene match: 8. The CDR3 loop spans 14 amino acids. Germline V gene lookup returns CDR1 LNHDA and CDR2 SQIVND (reference sequence). The CDR3 bases are TGTGCCAGCCGGGGGGGCAGCTGGACCGGGGAGCTGTTTTTT. As protein: CASRGGSWTGELFF.

This rearrangement joins TRBV4-3 to TRBJ1-5, with a weak D call TRBD1 (6 bases). CDR1 and CDR2 from the germline V gene are LGHNA and YSLEER. The V end was cut by 1 base, the J end by 3 bases, with 10 bases between. This CDR3 is built from 15 residues. The CDR3 region is CASSQGGGPNQPQHF. The CDR3 coding sequence is TGCGCCAGCAGCCAAGGGGGGGGGCCCAATCAGCCCCAGCATTTT.